This T cell receptor beta chain appears in the sequencing data of a study of a mutant IDH1 vaccine in newly diagnosed glioma. Study-wide background: Treated patients had a mean age of about 44 years and a sex split that was roughly 62% male and roughly 40% female. Patients' prior therapy spanned radiotherapy, temozolomide, or both; most underwent both.

Assay used: immunoSEQ multiplex PCR; TCRdb lists only in-frame clones, some missing. The table includes some 23,000 clones, 93% detected once. V shed 8 bases and J shed 4 bases, with 14 bases lying between them. The CDR3 covers 13 residues. Germline-derived CDR1 and CDR2 are GTSNPN and SVGIG (reference sequence). This clone appeared a single time. As for time point: baseline, week 1 (first vaccination visit). Documented treatment: pre-vaccination baseline after standard-of-care therapy. The sample here was PBMCs, taken from a glioma patient treated with radiotherapy, temozolomide or both. The sequence was obtained from a man aged 35-49 years with glioma. The V and J genes are TRBV30 and TRBJ1-4, with a weak D call TRBD1 (5 bases). CDR3 DNA: TGTGCCCGGACACTCAAGGGTAATGAAAAACTGTTTTTT. Translating it yields CARTLKGNEKLFF.